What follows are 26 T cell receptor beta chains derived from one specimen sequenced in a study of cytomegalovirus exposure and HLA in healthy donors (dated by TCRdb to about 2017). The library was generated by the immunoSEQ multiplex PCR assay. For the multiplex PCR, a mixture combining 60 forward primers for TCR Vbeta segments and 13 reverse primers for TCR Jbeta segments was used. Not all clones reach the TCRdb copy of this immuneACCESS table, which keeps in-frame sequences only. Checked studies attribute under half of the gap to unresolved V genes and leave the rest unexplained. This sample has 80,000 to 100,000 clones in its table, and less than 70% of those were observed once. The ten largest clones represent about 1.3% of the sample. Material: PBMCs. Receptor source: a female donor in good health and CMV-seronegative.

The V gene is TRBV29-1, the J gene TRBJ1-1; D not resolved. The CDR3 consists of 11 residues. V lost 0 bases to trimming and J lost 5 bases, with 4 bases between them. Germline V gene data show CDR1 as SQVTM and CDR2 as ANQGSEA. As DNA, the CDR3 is TGCAGCGTTGAAGATTTAACTGAAGCTTTCTTT. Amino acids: CSVEDLTEAFF.

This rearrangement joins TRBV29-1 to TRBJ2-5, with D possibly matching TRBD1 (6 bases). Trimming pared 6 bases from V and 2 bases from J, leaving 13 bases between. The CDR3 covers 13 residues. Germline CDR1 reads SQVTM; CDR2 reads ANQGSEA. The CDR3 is CSVPQQGQETQYF. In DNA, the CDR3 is TGCAGCGTCCCCCAACAGGGACAAGAGACCCAGTACTTC. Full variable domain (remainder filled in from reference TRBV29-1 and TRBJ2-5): SAVISQKPSRDICQRGTSLTIQCQVDSQVTMMFWYRQQPGQSLTLIATANQGSEATYESGFVIDKFPISRPNLTFSTLTVSNMSPEDSSIYLCSVPQQGQETQYFGPGTRLLVL.

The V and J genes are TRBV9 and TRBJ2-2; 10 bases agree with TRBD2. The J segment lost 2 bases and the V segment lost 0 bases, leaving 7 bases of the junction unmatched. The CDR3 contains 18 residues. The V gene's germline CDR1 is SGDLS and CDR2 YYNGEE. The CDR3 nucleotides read TGTGCCAGCAGCGTAGCCGGTAGCGGGGGGACCAACACCGGGGAGCTGTTTTTT. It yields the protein CASSVAGSGGTNTGELFF.

The chain's CDR3 is CASSNPGGAQYF. The CDR3 DNA reads as TGTGCCAGCAGCAACCCCGGGGGGGCGCAGTATTTT. The chain employs TRBV5-4 and TRBJ2-3; 8 positions agree with TRBD2. The CDR3 runs to 12 residues. The germline V gene encodes CDR1 SGHNT and CDR2 YYREEE (reference sequence). The junction had 5 bases not matched to a gene; V was cut back by 4 bases and J by 10 bases.

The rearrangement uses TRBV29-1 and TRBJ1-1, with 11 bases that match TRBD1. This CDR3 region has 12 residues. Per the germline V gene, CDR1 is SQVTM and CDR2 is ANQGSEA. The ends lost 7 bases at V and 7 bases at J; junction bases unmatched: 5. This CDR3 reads CSAGTGGLEAFF. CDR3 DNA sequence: TGCAGCGCAGGGACAGGGGGGCTTGAAGCTTTCTTT.

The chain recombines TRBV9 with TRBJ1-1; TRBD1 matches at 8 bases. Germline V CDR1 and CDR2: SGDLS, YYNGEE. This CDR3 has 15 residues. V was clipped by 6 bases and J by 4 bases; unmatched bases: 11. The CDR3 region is CASNSKTGEITEAFF. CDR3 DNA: TGTGCCAGCAACAGTAAGACAGGGGAGATCACTGAAGCTTTCTTT.

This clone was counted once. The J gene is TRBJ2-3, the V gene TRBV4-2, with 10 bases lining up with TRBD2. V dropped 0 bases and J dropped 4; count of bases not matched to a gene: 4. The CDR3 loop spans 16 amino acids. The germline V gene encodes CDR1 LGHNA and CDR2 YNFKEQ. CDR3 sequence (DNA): TGTGCCAGCAGCCAAGATGGGCTAGCGGGAGCAGATACGCAGTATTTT. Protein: CASSQDGLAGADTQYF.

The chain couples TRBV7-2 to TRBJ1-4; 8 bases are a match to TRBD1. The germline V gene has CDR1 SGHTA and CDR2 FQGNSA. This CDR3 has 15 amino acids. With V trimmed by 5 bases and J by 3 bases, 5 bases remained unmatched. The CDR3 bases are TGTGCCAGCAGCCCACAGGGGGGAGCTAATGAAAAACTGTTTTTT. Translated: CASSPQGGANEKLFF.

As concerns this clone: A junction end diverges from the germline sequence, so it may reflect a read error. In nucleotides, the CDR3 is TGTGCCAGCAGTCCGGGACAGGGGCTTAAAGGAAGCTTC. Its translation is CASSPGQGLKGSF. The genes are TRBV28 and TRBJ2-7, with TRBD1 matching over 10 bases. This CDR3 spans 13 amino acids. CDR1 is MDHEN, CDR2 SYDVKM, per germline. The full variable domain, in which reference TRBV28 and TRBJ2-7 provide the parts outside the CDR3, is DVKVTQSSRYLVKRTGEKVFLECVQDMDHENMFWYRQDPGLGLRLIYFSYDVKMKEKGDIPEGYSVSREKKERFSLILESASTNQTSMYLCASSPGQGLKGSFGPGTRLTVT.

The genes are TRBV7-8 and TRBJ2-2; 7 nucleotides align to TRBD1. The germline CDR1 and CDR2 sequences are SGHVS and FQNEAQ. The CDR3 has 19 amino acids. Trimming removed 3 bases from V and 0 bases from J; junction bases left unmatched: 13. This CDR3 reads CASSFSRDSHAANTGELFF. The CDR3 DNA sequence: TGTGCCAGCAGCTTCAGCCGGGACAGCCATGCGGCGAACACCGGGGAGCTGTTTTTT.

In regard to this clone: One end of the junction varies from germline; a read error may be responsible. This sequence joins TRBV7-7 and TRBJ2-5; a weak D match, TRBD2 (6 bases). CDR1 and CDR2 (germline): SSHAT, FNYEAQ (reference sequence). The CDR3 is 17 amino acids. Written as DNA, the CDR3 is TGTGCTAGCAGCTTGAGGGAGCTAGCGAGTGGGGTAGAGACCCAGTACTTC. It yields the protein CASSLRELASGVETQYF.

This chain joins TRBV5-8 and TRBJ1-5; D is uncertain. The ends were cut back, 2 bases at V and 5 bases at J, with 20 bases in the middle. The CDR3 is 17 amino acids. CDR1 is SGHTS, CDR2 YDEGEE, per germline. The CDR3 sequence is CASSFRGNTKDDQPQHF. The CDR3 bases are TGTGCCAGCAGCTTTAGAGGAAATACTAAGGATGATCAGCCCCAGCATTTT.

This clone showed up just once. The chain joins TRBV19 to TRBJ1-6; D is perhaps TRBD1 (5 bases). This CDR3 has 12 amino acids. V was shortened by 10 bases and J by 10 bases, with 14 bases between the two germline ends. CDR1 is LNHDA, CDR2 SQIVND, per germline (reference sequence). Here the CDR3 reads CATSKGRSPLHF. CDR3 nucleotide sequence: TGTGCCACCAGCAAGGGGAGGTCACCCCTCCACTTT.

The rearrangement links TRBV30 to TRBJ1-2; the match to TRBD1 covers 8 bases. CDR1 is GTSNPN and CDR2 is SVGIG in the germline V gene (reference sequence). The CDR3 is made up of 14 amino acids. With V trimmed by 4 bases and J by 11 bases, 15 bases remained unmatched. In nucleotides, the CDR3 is TGTGCCTGGAATTCGAGGACAGGGTTTCTTGGGTACACCTTC. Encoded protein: CAWNSRTGFLGYTF.

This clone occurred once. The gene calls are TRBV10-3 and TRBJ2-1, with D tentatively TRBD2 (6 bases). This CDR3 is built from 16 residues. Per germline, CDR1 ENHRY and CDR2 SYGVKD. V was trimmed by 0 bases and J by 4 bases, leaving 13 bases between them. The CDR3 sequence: CAISESQLALYNEQFF. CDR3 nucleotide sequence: TGTGCCATCAGTGAGTCGCAGCTAGCGTTGTACAATGAGCAGTTCTTC.

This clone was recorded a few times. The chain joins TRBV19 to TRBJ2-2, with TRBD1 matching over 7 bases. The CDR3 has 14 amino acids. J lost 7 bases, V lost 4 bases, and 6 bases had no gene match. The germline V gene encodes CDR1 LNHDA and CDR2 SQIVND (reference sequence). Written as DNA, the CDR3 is TGTGCCAGTAGTAAACAGGGGAGTGACGGGGAGCTGTTTTTT. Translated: CASSKQGSDGELFF.

The CDR3 DNA is TGCGCCAGCAGCCAAGCAAAACAGGCGGGGGTAGGGTATGAGCAGTTCTTC. Its protein is CASSQAKQAGVGYEQFF. This chain uses TRBV4-1 with TRBJ2-1, with 7 bases identical to TRBD2. V shed 1 base, J shed 8 bases, and the junction held 14 bases outside the gene matches. This CDR3 is 17 amino acids long. CDR1 is MGHRA, CDR2 YSYEKL, per germline.

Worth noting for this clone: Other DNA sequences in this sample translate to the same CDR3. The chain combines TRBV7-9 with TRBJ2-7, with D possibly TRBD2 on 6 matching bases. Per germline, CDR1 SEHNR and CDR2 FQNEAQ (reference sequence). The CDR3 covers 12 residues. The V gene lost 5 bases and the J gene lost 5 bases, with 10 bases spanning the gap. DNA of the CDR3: TGTGCCAGCAGCCTGGACTACCACGAGCAGTACTTC. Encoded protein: CASSLDYHEQYF.

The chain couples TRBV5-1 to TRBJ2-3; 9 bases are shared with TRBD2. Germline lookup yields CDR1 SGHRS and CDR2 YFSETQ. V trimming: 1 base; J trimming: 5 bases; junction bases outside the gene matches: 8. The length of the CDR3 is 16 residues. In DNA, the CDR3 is TGCGCCAGCAGCTTGTTGCCTAGCGGGGCCCAAGATACGCAGTATTTT. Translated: CASSLLPSGAQDTQYF.

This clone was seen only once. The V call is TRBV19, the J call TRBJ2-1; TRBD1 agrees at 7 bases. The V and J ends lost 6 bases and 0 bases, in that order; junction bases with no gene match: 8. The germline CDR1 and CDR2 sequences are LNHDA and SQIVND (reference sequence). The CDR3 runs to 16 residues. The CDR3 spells CASRARQGGSYNEQFF. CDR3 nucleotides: TGTGCCAGTAGGGCTCGACAGGGTGGCTCCTACAATGAGCAGTTCTTC.

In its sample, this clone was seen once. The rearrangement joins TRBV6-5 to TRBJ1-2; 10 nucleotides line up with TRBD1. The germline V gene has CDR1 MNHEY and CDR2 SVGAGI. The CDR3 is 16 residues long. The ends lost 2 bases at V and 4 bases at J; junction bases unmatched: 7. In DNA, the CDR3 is TGTGCCAGCAGTTACCAGGGACAGGGGTCCTTCTATGGCTACACCTTC. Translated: CASSYQGQGSFYGYTF.

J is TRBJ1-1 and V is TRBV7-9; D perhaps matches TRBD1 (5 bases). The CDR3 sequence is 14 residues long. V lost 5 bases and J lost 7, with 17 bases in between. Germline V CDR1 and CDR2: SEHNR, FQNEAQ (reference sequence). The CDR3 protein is CASSVSGTGDEAFF. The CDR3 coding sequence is TGTGCCAGCAGCGTCTCCGGGACTGGTGATGAAGCTTTCTTT.

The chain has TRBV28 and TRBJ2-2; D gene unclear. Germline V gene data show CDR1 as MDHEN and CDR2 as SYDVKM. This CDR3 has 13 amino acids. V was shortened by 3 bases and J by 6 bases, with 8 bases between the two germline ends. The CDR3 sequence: CASSFYMAGELFF. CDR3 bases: TGTGCCAGCAGTTTTTACATGGCCGGGGAGCTGTTTTTT. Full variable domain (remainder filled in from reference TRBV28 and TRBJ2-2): DVKVTQSSRYLVKRTGEKVFLECVQDMDHENMFWYRQDPGLGLRLIYFSYDVKMKEKGDIPEGYSVSREKKERFSLILESASTNQTSMYLCASSFYMAGELFFGEGSRLTVL.

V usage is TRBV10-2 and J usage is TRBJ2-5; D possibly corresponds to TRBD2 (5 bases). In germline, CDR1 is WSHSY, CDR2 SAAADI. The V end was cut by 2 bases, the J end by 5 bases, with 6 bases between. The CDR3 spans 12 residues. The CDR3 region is CASSEGGETQYF. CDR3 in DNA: TGCGCCAGCAGTGAGGGCGGGGAGACCCAGTACTTC.

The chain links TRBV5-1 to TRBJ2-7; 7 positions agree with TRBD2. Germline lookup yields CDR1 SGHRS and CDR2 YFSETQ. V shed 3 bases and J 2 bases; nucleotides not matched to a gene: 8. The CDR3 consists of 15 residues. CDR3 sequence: CASSSRGGSPYEQYF. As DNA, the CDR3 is TGCGCCAGCAGCTCGCGGGGCGGGAGCCCCTACGAGCAGTACTTC.

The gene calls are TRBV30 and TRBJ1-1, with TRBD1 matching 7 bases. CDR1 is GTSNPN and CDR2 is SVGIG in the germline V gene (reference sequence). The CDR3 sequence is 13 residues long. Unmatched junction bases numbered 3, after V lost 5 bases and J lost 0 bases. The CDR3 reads CAWSTGLNTEAFF. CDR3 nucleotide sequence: TGTGCCTGGTCGACAGGGTTGAACACTGAAGCTTTCTTT.